These 30 T cell receptor beta chains originate from one sample sequenced in a study of PD-L1 blockade in urothelial cancer. Libraries were prepared by immunoSEQ multiplex PCR; TCRdb keeps only in-frame clonotypes and omits some of them. Altogether approximately 100,000 clones are present, around 90% being singletons, with the ten largest covering under 0.95%. Sequenced here: PBMCs, sampled around atezolizumab (anti-PD-L1) treatment. The origin of the receptors is a woman older than 75 with urothelial cancer.

The V gene is TRBV5-4, the J gene TRBJ1-1; 8 positions agree with TRBD1. Per germline, CDR1 SGHNT and CDR2 YYREEE (reference sequence). The trim removed 6 bases at V and 4 bases at J, leaving 5 bases unmatched. This CDR3 is built from 13 residues. In DNA, the CDR3 is TGTGCCAGCACCAGTACAGGGGGCACTGAAGCTTTCTTT. Amino acids: CASTSTGGTEAFF.

The chain combines TRBV30 with TRBJ2-7; the match to TRBD2 covers 13 bases. This CDR3 comprises 16 residues. Germline V lookup: CDR1 GTSNPN, CDR2 SVGIG (reference sequence). After removal of 2 bases from V and 2 bases from J, the junction contained 6 bases not matched to a gene. The CDR3 protein is CAWSYYGLAGAYEQYF. The CDR3 nucleotides read TGTGCCTGGAGTTACTACGGACTAGCGGGAGCCTACGAGCAGTACTTC.

For this clone: Since the CDR3 does not end with the conserved phenylalanine or tryptophan, this likely comes from a read error. It is unclear where the CDR3 begins or ends on the DNA, so no DNA is shown, and the CDR3 is as TCRdb lists it. This chain uses TRBV20-1 with TRBJ1-1. The CDR3 sequence runs 11 residues, both termini included. Germline V lookup: CDR1 DFQATT, CDR2 SNEGSKA (reference sequence). The CDR3 reads CSARDEAIVWS.

The chain joins TRBV5-1 to TRBJ2-7, with D tentatively TRBD1 (6 bases). The V end was cut by 1 base, the J end by 5 bases, with 22 bases between. The CDR3 covers 17 residues. Germline loops: CDR1 SGHRS, CDR2 YFSETQ. This CDR3 is CASSLSFGALGADEQYF. For the CDR3, the DNA is TGCGCCAGCAGCTTGTCGTTCGGGGCATTGGGGGCTGACGAGCAGTACTTC.

The chain joins TRBV4-2 to TRBJ1-2; 10 bases are shared with TRBD1. V shed 0 bases and J 6 bases; nucleotides not matched to a gene: 13. The germline CDR1 and CDR2 sequences are LGHNA and YNFKEQ. The CDR3 totals 18 residues. CDR3 sequence: CASSQDGDWDRGVDGYTF. The CDR3 coding sequence is TGTGCCAGCAGCCAAGATGGGGATTGGGACAGGGGTGTGGATGGCTACACCTTC.

The V call is TRBV30, the J call TRBJ2-2, with D possibly TRBD1 on 6 matching bases. Trimming cost V 3 bases and J 7 bases, with 12 bases left between them. This CDR3 contains 13 residues. Per the germline V gene, CDR1 is GTSNPN and CDR2 is SVGIG (reference sequence). The CDR3: CAWSKQGFGELFF. CDR3 nucleotides: TGTGCCTGGAGCAAACAGGGTTTCGGGGAGCTGTTTTTT.

The genes are TRBV25-1 and TRBJ2-2, with unresolved D. Trimming shortened V by 3 bases and J by 4 bases, and 9 bases separated the two germline ends. The length of the CDR3 is 14 residues. Germline V gene sequence: CDR1 MGHDK, CDR2 SYGVNS. The CDR3 DNA is TGTGCCAGCAGTGACCCAGGAAGCACCGGGGAGCTGTTTTTT. Residues: CASSDPGSTGELFF. The full variable domain, in which reference TRBV25-1 and TRBJ2-2 provide the parts outside the CDR3, is EADIYQTPRYLVIGTGKKITLECSQTMGHDKMYWYQQDPGMELHLIHYSYGVNSTEKGDLSSESTVSRIRTEHFPLTLESARPSHTSQYLCASSDPGSTGELFFGEGSRLTVL.

This clone showed up just a few times. The rearrangement links TRBV30 to TRBJ1-1; the match to TRBD1 covers 7 bases. V was clipped by 8 bases and J by 7 bases; unmatched bases: 10. Germline V gene data show CDR1 as GTSNPN and CDR2 as SVGIG (reference sequence). The CDR3 has 12 residues. CDR3 nucleotides: TGTGCCGGAGGGGGCGGGCGGGTTGAAGCTTTCTTT. It specifies CAGGGGRVEAFF.

This chain joins TRBV5-6 and TRBJ1-1; 7 bases align to TRBD1. Trimming at V came to 2 bases and at J to 0 bases, leaving 4 bases not matched to a gene. The CDR3 is 15 amino acids. The germline gives CDR1 SGHDT, CDR2 YYEEEE. CDR3 sequence reads: CASSFPQGMNTEAFF. The CDR3 DNA is TGTGCCAGCAGCTTTCCACAGGGGATGAACACTGAAGCTTTCTTT.

This clone was seen just once. This chain connects TRBV9 to TRBJ1-2; TRBD1 matches at 8 bases. V gave up 3 bases and J gave up 2 bases; unmatched junction bases: 6. The CDR3 length is 15 residues. CDR1 is SGDLS, CDR2 YYNGEE, per germline. DNA of the CDR3: TGTGCCAGCAGCGGCCAGGGGGCCGGAAACTATGGCTACACCTTC. This translates into CASSGQGAGNYGYTF.

The CDR3 DNA sequence: TGTACGGGTTTGGGCGGGACCTACGAGCAGTACTTC. Translated: CTGLGGTYEQYF. The chain is built from TRBV2 and TRBJ2-7; weak D call: TRBD2 (6 bases). Looked up from germline, CDR1 is SNHLY and CDR2 is FYNNEI. This CDR3 spans 12 amino acids.

The rearrangement uses TRBV28 and TRBJ1-2; D remains unclear. Germline V CDR1 and CDR2: MDHEN, SYDVKM. Deletions cut 2 bases from V and 5 bases from J, with 9 bases between. The CDR3 totals 13 residues. The CDR3 nucleotides are TGTGCCAGCAGTTTAGGGAGGACTTATGGCTACACCTTC. Protein: CASSLGRTYGYTF.

V gene TRBV27 combines with J gene TRBJ2-3, with D perhaps matching TRBD2 (6 bases). Trimming took off 7 bases at V and 3 bases at J, with 11 bases between the two ends. The CDR3 contains 13 residues. Germline CDR1 is MNHEY and CDR2 is SMNVEV (reference sequence). The CDR3 DNA is TGTGCCAGCACCGCCGCGGGGACAGATACGCAGTATTTT. Its translation is CASTAAGTDTQYF.

The J gene is TRBJ2-7, the V gene TRBV7-7, with D perhaps matching TRBD2 (5 bases). Germline V gene sequence: CDR1 SSHAT, CDR2 FNYEAQ (reference sequence). Trimming cost V 4 bases and J 0 bases, with 10 bases left between them. The length of the CDR3 is 14 residues. CDR3 nucleotides: TGTGCCAGCAGCTCATCTCTAGCCTCCTACGAGCAGTACTTC. Encoded protein: CASSSSLASYEQYF.

The J gene is TRBJ2-1, the V gene TRBV6-9; 9 bases align to TRBD2. CDR3 length: 16 residues. Germline values: CDR1 MNHGY, CDR2 SVAAGI. V trimming: 3 bases; J trimming: 8 bases; junction bases outside the gene matches: 11. CDR3 in DNA: TGTGCCAGCAGTTACTGCGAGGGGCGGGAGGGGTATGAGCAGTTCTTC. As protein: CASSYCEGREGYEQFF.

The chain has TRBV28 and TRBJ2-3; TRBD2 matches at 13 bases. The CDR3 loop spans 17 amino acids. The germline CDR1 and CDR2 sequences are MDHEN and SYDVKM. The V segment lost 5 bases and the J segment 10 bases; nucleotides outside the gene matches: 15. The CDR3 nucleotides are TGTGCCAGCAGTCAACTCGGACTAGCGGGAGATAAGTGGGCGCAGTATTTT. It yields the protein CASSQLGLAGDKWAQYF.

The rearrangement uses TRBV5-4 and TRBJ2-1; maybe TRBD1 (5 bases). Germline V lookup: CDR1 SGHNT, CDR2 YYREEE (reference sequence). CDR3 length equals 15 residues. V lost 3 bases, J lost 2 bases, and 12 bases lay in between. The CDR3 protein is CASSSTGWTYNEQFF. CDR3 bases: TGTGCCAGCAGCTCCACAGGTTGGACCTACAATGAGCAGTTCTTC.

This chain joins TRBV7-2 and TRBJ2-3; weak D call: TRBD2 (6 bases). The V gene lost 4 bases and the J gene lost 2 bases, with 13 bases spanning the gap. Germline V gene lookup returns CDR1 SGHTA and CDR2 FQGNSA. The CDR3 loop spans 15 amino acids. Here the CDR3 reads CASSSQGLFTDTQYF. CDR3 coding DNA: TGTGCCAGCAGCTCTCAGGGACTCTTCACAGATACGCAGTATTTT.

CDR3 amino acids: CASSAEAGSLLNTGELFF. CDR3 sequence (DNA): TGTGCCAGCAGCGCGGAGGCCGGGTCCCTACTTAACACCGGGGAGCTGTTTTTT. The chain has TRBV9 and TRBJ2-2, with D possibly matching TRBD2 (5 bases). This CDR3 is built from 18 residues. The ends were cut back, 3 bases at V and 2 bases at J, with 20 bases in the middle. Germline V lookup: CDR1 SGDLS, CDR2 YYNGEE.

The chain is built from TRBV19 and TRBJ2-1, with a weak D call TRBD1 (8 bases). Germline V gene lookup returns CDR1 LNHDA and CDR2 SQIVND (reference sequence). The CDR3 contains 13 residues. V was shortened by 6 bases and J by 15 bases, with 21 bases between the two germline ends. The DNA of the CDR3 is TGTGCCAGTAGCCAGGGGCGGGGGACAGGAGTGTTCTTC. It encodes CASSQGRGTGVFF.

J is TRBJ2-4 and V is TRBV2; D possibly corresponds to TRBD1 (5 bases). Germline assignment: CDR1 SNHLY and CDR2 FYNNEI. The CDR3 contains 14 residues. Trimming left V 4 bases short and J 6 bases short, with 13 bases between. In DNA form, the CDR3 reads TGTGCCAGCAGTGGGGGCAGCCTACCAAACATTCAGTACTTC. Its protein is CASSGGSLPNIQYF.

The CDR3 protein is CASSLIEQGYSNTEAFF. In nucleotides, the CDR3 is TGTGCCAGCAGTTTAATCGAACAGGGATATAGCAACACTGAAGCTTTCTTT. The V and J genes are TRBV28 and TRBJ1-1; D is perhaps TRBD1 (6 bases). V was cut by 2 bases and J by 2 bases, with 18 bases left in between. The CDR3 is 17 residues long. From germline, CDR1 is MDHEN and CDR2 SYDVKM. The entire variable domain, with the rest obtained from reference TRBV28 and TRBJ1-1, is as follows: DVKVTQSSRYLVKRTGEKVFLECVQDMDHENMFWYRQDPGLGLRLIYFSYDVKMKEKGDIPEGYSVSREKKERFSLILESASTNQTSMYLCASSLIEQGYSNTEAFFGQGTRLTVV.

The V gene is TRBV30, the J gene TRBJ2-3; 7 bases align to TRBD2. Germline loops: CDR1 GTSNPN, CDR2 SVGIG (reference sequence). Unmatched junction bases numbered 6, after V lost 2 bases and J lost 1 base. The CDR3 runs to 15 residues. CDR3 DNA: TGTGCCTGGAGTCGGCGGCGGGAGCGCACAGATACGCAGTATTTT. As protein: CAWSRRRERTDTQYF. Complete variable domain (other parts from reference TRBV30 and TRBJ2-3): SQTIHQWPATLVQPVGSPLSLECTVEGTSNPNLYWYRQAAGRGLQLLFYSVGIGQISSEVPQNLSASRPQDRQFILSSKKLLLSDSGFYLCAWSRRRERTDTQYFGPGTRLTVL.

The chain employs TRBV18 and TRBJ1-2, with 10 bases identical to TRBD1. V shed 3 bases and J 7 bases; nucleotides not matched to a gene: 2. The germline V gene has CDR1 KGHSH and CDR2 LQKENI. The CDR3 is 13 amino acids. The CDR3 here is CASSPDRGRGYTF. The CDR3 coding sequence is TGTGCCAGCTCACCCGACAGGGGGCGTGGCTACACCTTC.

The rearrangement uses TRBV28 and TRBJ1-5; 8 nucleotides line up with TRBD1. J lost 3 bases, V lost 8 bases, and 12 bases had no gene match. This CDR3 comprises 16 residues. The germline gives CDR1 MDHEN, CDR2 SYDVKM. For the CDR3, the DNA is TGTGCCAGCCTGCCTTCCGGACAGGGCCCCAATCAGCCCCAGCATTTT. This translates into CASLPSGQGPNQPQHF.

This sequence joins TRBV5-1 and TRBJ1-4, with 9 bases fitting TRBD1. There are 15 residues in the CDR3. Germline CDR1 is SGHRS and CDR2 is YFSETQ. J was trimmed by 4 bases and V by 4 bases; bases with no gene match: 5. CDR3 in amino acids: CASSPGDRDNEKLFF. The CDR3 DNA follows: TGCGCCAGCAGCCCGGGGGACAGGGATAATGAAAAACTGTTTTTT.

This chain uses TRBV27 with TRBJ2-7; 7 bases line up with TRBD1. The CDR3 is 13 residues long. V shed 2 bases, J shed 3 bases, and the junction held 1 base outside the gene matches. Germline CDR1 and CDR2: MNHEY and SMNVEV (reference sequence). The CDR3 sequence: CASSLNRGYEQYF. The CDR3 DNA sequence: TGTGCCAGCAGTTTAAACAGGGGCTACGAGCAGTACTTC.

This clone was counted once. V gene TRBV5-8 combines with J gene TRBJ2-7; 7 bases are shared with TRBD2. Trimming took 3 bases from V and 1 from J; bases not matched to a gene: 7. CDR3 length equals 15 residues. The germline CDR1 and CDR2 sequences are SGHTS and YDEGEE. The CDR3 DNA sequence: TGTGCCAGCAGCTGGCGGGAGACGCTATCCTACGAGCAGTACTTC. This translates into CASSWRETLSYEQYF.

V usage is TRBV5-1 and J usage is TRBJ1-4; no clear D. Trimming took off 4 bases at V and 4 bases at J, with 14 bases between the two ends. The CDR3 runs to 15 residues. Germline values: CDR1 SGHRS, CDR2 YFSETQ. For the CDR3, the DNA is TGCGCCAGCAGCCTATTTTACGCGGATAATGAAAAACTGTTTTTT. Amino acid sequence: CASSLFYADNEKLFF. The full variable domain, with the rest looked up from reference TRBV5-1 and TRBJ1-4, is KAGVTQTPRYLIKTRGQQVTLSCSPISGHRSVSWYQQTPGQGLQFLFEYFSETQRNKGNFPGRFSGRQFSNSRSEMNVSTLELGDSALYLCASSLFYADNEKLFFGSGTQLSVL.

The chain employs TRBV27 and TRBJ2-7, with TRBD1 identical over 10 bases. The J segment lost 5 bases and the V segment lost 7 bases, leaving 11 bases of the junction unmatched. The CDR3 consists of 15 residues. The germline gives CDR1 MNHEY, CDR2 SMNVEV (reference sequence). The CDR3 sequence: CASIKTRDRGNEQYF. CDR3 coding DNA: TGTGCCAGCATCAAAACCCGGGACAGGGGCAACGAGCAGTACTTC.